These 29 T cell receptor beta chains share one sample of origin, sequenced in a study of blood T cell repertoires in COVID-19. Clones were read by immunoSEQ multiplex PCR, and TCRdb kept only the in-frame ones, dropping some. This sample carries around 67,000 clones, around 88% of them seen once, and the ten largest clones take around a fifth. Input material: peripheral blood. These receptors all stem from an elderly woman with acute or convalescent COVID-19.

This sequence joins TRBV4-3 and TRBJ2-7; 9 nucleotides match TRBD2. V was pared by 1 base and J by 2 bases, with 9 bases of the junction left unmatched. Germline values: CDR1 LGHNA, CDR2 YSLEER. The CDR3 has 17 residues. This CDR3 is CASSQGMSTSGTYEQYF. CDR3 DNA: TGCGCCAGCAGCCAAGGAATGTCGACTAGCGGCACCTACGAGCAGTACTTC.

The genes are TRBV5-1 and TRBJ1-1; D is perhaps TRBD1 (5 bases). From germline, CDR1 is SGHRS and CDR2 YFSETQ. V shed 0 bases and J shed 6 bases, with 12 bases lying between them. This CDR3 has 14 residues. The DNA of the CDR3 is TGCGCCAGCAGCTTGGTTCAGGGTGCGGCTGAAGCTTTCTTT. It is translated as CASSLVQGAAEAFF.

This chain links TRBV24-1 with TRBJ2-3, with 7 bases lining up with TRBD2. CDR3 length: 16 residues. The germline gives CDR1 KGHDR, CDR2 SFDVKD. The V and J ends lost 9 bases and 0 bases, in that order; junction bases with no gene match: 11. The CDR3 is CATDQGAGTSTDTQYF. The CDR3 nucleotides read TGTGCCACCGATCAGGGAGCGGGGACTAGCACAGATACGCAGTATTTT.

This chain uses TRBV19 with TRBJ1-2; no reliable D call. Per the germline V gene, CDR1 is LNHDA and CDR2 is SQIVND (reference sequence). V was shortened by 4 bases and J by 3 bases, with 15 bases between the two germline ends. There are 15 residues in the CDR3. CDR3 bases: TGTGCCAGTAGTAAGCCAGGAAATTTTTACTATGGCTACACCTTC. Its translation is CASSKPGNFYYGYTF.

This chain connects TRBV6-5 to TRBJ1-3; TRBD1 agrees at 9 bases. CDR1 and CDR2 from the germline V gene are MNHEY and SVGAGI. V lost 7 bases, J lost 4 bases, and 8 bases stayed unmatched. The CDR3 loop spans 15 amino acids. Here the CDR3 reads CASTRGTGLGNTIYF. CDR3 in DNA: TGTGCCAGCACTAGAGGGACAGGGTTAGGAAACACCATATATTTT.

The chain joins TRBV4-3 to TRBJ1-1, with D possibly matching TRBD1 (5 bases). This CDR3 has 13 amino acids. Trimming removed 9 bases at V and 0 bases at J, with 11 bases between. Germline-derived CDR1 and CDR2 are LGHNA and YSLEER. CDR3 amino acids: CASARGVNTEAFF. The CDR3 DNA reads TGCGCCAGTGCGCGGGGGGTGAACACTGAAGCTTTCTTT.

The V gene is TRBV28, the J gene TRBJ2-1; 10 positions agree with TRBD2. J was trimmed by 8 bases and V by 6 bases; bases with no gene match: 13. This CDR3 has 16 amino acids. CDR1 is MDHEN and CDR2 is SYDVKM in the germline V gene. DNA of the CDR3: TGTGCCAGCAGATATAGCGGGGGGCTAAGGGGCTATGAGCAGTTCTTC. It is translated as CASRYSGGLRGYEQFF.

The table lists this clone with a count of one. The chain carries TRBV6-1 and TRBJ1-2; D gene ambiguous. The germline V gene has CDR1 MNHNS and CDR2 SASEGT. The CDR3 totals 13 residues. Between the trimmed V and J ends, which lost 2 bases and 7 bases, there was a span of 11 bases. The CDR3 protein is CASSETGLIGYTF. The CDR3 DNA is TGTGCCAGCAGTGAAACGGGTTTAATTGGCTACACCTTC.

The chain is built from TRBV9 and TRBJ2-1; D gene uncertain. V was clipped by 0 bases and J by 0 bases, with 4 bases between them. Per the germline V gene, CDR1 is SGDLS and CDR2 is YYNGEE. The CDR3 is 14 residues long. The CDR3 bases are TGTGCCAGCAGCGTAGCCGGCTCCTACAATGAGCAGTTCTTC. This encodes CASSVAGSYNEQFF. The full variable domain, with the rest looked up from reference TRBV9 and TRBJ2-1, is DSGVTQTPKHLITATGQRVTLRCSPRSGDLSVYWYQQSLDQGLQFLIQYYNGEERAKGNILERFSAQQFPDLHSELNLSSLELGDSALYFCASSVAGSYNEQFFGPGTRLTVL.

This clone is a singleton in its sample. The genes are TRBV5-6 and TRBJ1-5; weak D call: TRBD1 (5 bases). V dropped 2 bases and J dropped 4 bases, with 13 bases sitting between them. The CDR3 runs 15 residues. Per germline, CDR1 SGHDT and CDR2 YYEEEE. CDR3 sequence: CASSFGAYNNQPQHF. The DNA of the CDR3 is TGTGCCAGCAGCTTTGGGGCGTATAATAATCAGCCCCAGCATTTT.

The chain recombines TRBV6-5 with TRBJ2-7; D ambiguous. CDR3 length: 15 amino acids. V lost 7 bases and J 6 bases, leaving 22 bases between the germline ends. Germline assignment: CDR1 MNHEY and CDR2 SVGAGI. The DNA of the CDR3 is TGTGCCAGCAAGAGGTCGGGTTTATTATCGGGCGAGCAGTACTTC. Protein product: CASKRSGLLSGEQYF.

The table lists this clone with a few counts. The rearrangement uses TRBV5-1 and TRBJ2-3, with 7 nucleotides matching TRBD1. Germline assignment: CDR1 SGHRS and CDR2 YFSETQ. J lost 4 bases, V lost 0 bases, and 5 bases had no gene match. This CDR3 is 15 amino acids long. The CDR3 DNA is TGCGCCAGCAGCTTGGAAGGGACAGTCCCAGATACGCAGTATTTT. This sequence encodes CASSLEGTVPDTQYF.

This chain uses TRBV9 with TRBJ1-6, with D maybe TRBD1 (5 bases). The V gene lost 0 bases and the J gene lost 7 bases, with 11 bases spanning the gap. The CDR3 covers 15 residues. Germline assignment: CDR1 SGDLS and CDR2 YYNGEE. CDR3 sequence (DNA): TGTGCCAGCAGCGTAGGGGAGGGGAGGAATTCACCCCTCCACTTT. Its protein product is CASSVGEGRNSPLHF.

The chain carries TRBV24-1 and TRBJ2-7; 7 nucleotides align to TRBD2. The length of the CDR3 is 13 residues. V dropped 4 bases and J dropped 7; count of bases not matched to a gene: 6. Germline V gives CDR1 KGHDR, CDR2 SFDVKD. CDR3 residues: CATSEGGREEQYF. CDR3 nucleotide sequence: TGTGCCACCAGTGAGGGCGGGAGAGAAGAGCAGTACTTC.

V is TRBV28 and J is TRBJ2-6; a possible D gene is TRBD2 (5 bases). V was shortened by 5 bases and J by 2 bases, with 13 bases between the two germline ends. Per the germline V gene, CDR1 is MDHEN and CDR2 is SYDVKM. The CDR3 length is 16 residues. The CDR3 region is CASSPAKRAGANVLTF. The CDR3, as DNA: TGTGCCAGCAGTCCAGCGAAGAGGGCTGGGGCCAACGTCCTGACTTTC.

The chain carries TRBV27 and TRBJ2-7, with 10 bases aligning to TRBD1. The trim removed 1 base at V and 5 bases at J, leaving 14 bases unmatched. The length of the CDR3 is 18 residues. Germline V gene lookup returns CDR1 MNHEY and CDR2 SMNVEV (reference sequence). CDR3 sequence reads: CASSLYLNRDRGRDEQYF. Written as DNA, the CDR3 is TGTGCCAGCAGTTTATACCTCAACCGGGACAGGGGTAGGGACGAGCAGTACTTC.

The V and J genes are TRBV5-1 and TRBJ1-1, with TRBD1 identical over 8 bases. This CDR3 has 15 amino acids. Trimming removed 3 bases from V and 4 bases from J; junction bases left unmatched: 8. CDR1 SGHRS and CDR2 YFSETQ come from the germline V gene. Written as DNA, the CDR3 is TGCGCCAGCAGCTCCTTGACAGGGGCGGCCACTGAAGCTTTCTTT. It translates to CASSSLTGAATEAFF. The full variable domain, in which reference TRBV5-1 and TRBJ1-1 provide the parts outside the CDR3, is KAGVTQTPRYLIKTRGQQVTLSCSPISGHRSVSWYQQTPGQGLQFLFEYFSETQRNKGNFPGRFSGRQFSNSRSEMNVSTLELGDSALYLCASSSLTGAATEAFFGQGTRLTVV.

This clone has ten or more counts. The V call is TRBV2, the J call TRBJ2-2, with 10 bases identical to TRBD2. The trim removed 11 bases at V and 6 bases at J, leaving 9 bases unmatched. The germline V gene has CDR1 SNHLY and CDR2 FYNNEI. The CDR3 is made up of 14 amino acids. In DNA form, the CDR3 reads TGTGCCCGCCGGGCTAGCGGGAGCGCCGGGGAGCTGTTTTTT. Its protein product is CARRASGSAGELFF.

The gene calls are TRBV5-4 and TRBJ2-1; possible D gene TRBD2, 6 bases. In germline, CDR1 is SGHNT, CDR2 YYREEE (reference sequence). This CDR3 is 14 amino acids long. V lost 4 bases, J lost 4 bases, and 12 bases lay in between. The CDR3 region is CASSMPGGYNEQFF. CDR3 coding DNA: TGTGCCAGCAGCATGCCCGGGGGATACAATGAGCAGTTCTTC. Together with reference TRBV5-4 and TRBJ2-1, the CDR3 gives the full variable domain: ETGVTQSPTHLIKTRGQQVTLRCSSQSGHNTVSWYQQALGQGPQFIFQYYREEENGRGNFPPRFSGLQFPNYSSELNVNALELDDSALYLCASSMPGGYNEQFFGPGTRLTVL.

The J gene is TRBJ1-3, the V gene TRBV6-4, with D possibly being TRBD1 (5 bases). V shed 11 bases and J shed 1 base, with 27 bases lying between them. CDR1 is MRHNA and CDR2 is SNTAGT in the germline V gene. The CDR3 length is 18 residues. In DNA, the CDR3 is TGTGCCTCCCCTGACGTTTATCGGACATCTGCTTCTGGAAACACCATATATTTT. This translates into CASPDVYRTSASGNTIYF.

The chain joins TRBV3-1 (or the pseudogene TRBV3-2) to TRBJ1-2; 7 bases are a match to TRBD1. Looked up from germline, CDR1 is LGHDT and CDR2 is YNNKEL (reference sequence). Trimming took 3 bases from V and 3 from J; bases not matched to a gene: 4. The CDR3 is 14 residues long. The CDR3 DNA reads TGTGCCAGCAGCCATAGGGACAGCTACTATGGCTACACCTTC. Translation gives CASSHRDSYYGYTF.

The chain's CDR3 is CASSLTGLAAQETQYF. The CDR3, as DNA: TGCGCCAGCAGCTTGACCGGACTAGCGGCCCAAGAGACCCAGTACTTC. The J gene is TRBJ2-5, the V gene TRBV5-1; 10 bases match TRBD2. This CDR3 is built from 16 residues. J gave up 1 base and V 1 base, and 4 bases lay outside the gene matches. Germline V gene data show CDR1 as SGHRS and CDR2 as YFSETQ.

The CDR3 DNA reads as TGTGCCAGCAGTGAAGCAATCAGCGTTAGCGGGCAGTTCTTC. Its translation is CASSEAISVSGQFF. This sequence joins TRBV2 and TRBJ2-1, with D possibly being TRBD2 (6 bases). The V and J ends lost 0 bases and 12 bases respectively, with 15 bases between them. The CDR3 is made up of 14 amino acids. Germline V gene lookup returns CDR1 SNHLY and CDR2 FYNNEI.

J is TRBJ1-1 and V is TRBV19, with TRBD1 identical over 7 bases. This CDR3 has 14 residues. The V gene end was trimmed by 10 bases and the J gene end by 0 bases; junction bases not matched to a gene: 8. Germline loops: CDR1 LNHDA, CDR2 SQIVND (reference sequence). This CDR3 is CATREGGMNTEAFF. The DNA of the CDR3 is TGTGCCACTAGGGAAGGGGGCATGAACACTGAAGCTTTCTTT.

The J gene is TRBJ1-1, the V gene TRBV6-5, with 10 bases aligning to TRBD1. This CDR3 spans 13 amino acids. CDR1 is MNHEY and CDR2 is SVGAGI in the germline V gene. V shed 6 bases and J 5 bases; nucleotides not matched to a gene: 3. DNA for the CDR3: TGTGCCAGCAGCGCGGACAGGGGGACTGAAGCTTTCTTT. It translates to CASSADRGTEAFF.

V usage is TRBV18 and J usage is TRBJ1-5; TRBD1 might be the D (6 bases). The germline V gene has CDR1 KGHSH and CDR2 LQKENI. The V and J ends lost 3 bases and 0 bases respectively, with 18 bases between them. This CDR3 is built from 18 residues. The CDR3 region is CASSPGGPRQYSNQPQHF. The CDR3 DNA is TGTGCCAGCTCACCGGGGGGGCCCCGGCAGTATAGCAATCAGCCCCAGCATTTT.

In its sample, this clone was seen once. The CDR3, as DNA: TGTGCCAGCAGTGAAGCGAGGGACAGGGGTTGGACTGAAGCTTTCTTT. It translates to CASSEARDRGWTEAFF. The V and J genes are TRBV6-1 and TRBJ1-1, with 10 bases aligning to TRBD1. Germline lookup yields CDR1 MNHNS and CDR2 SASEGT. V gave up 0 bases and J gave up 5 bases; unmatched junction bases: 6. The CDR3 is 16 amino acids.

The chain has TRBV19 and TRBJ2-1; D remains unclear. Trimming stripped 1 base from V and 0 bases from J, with 4 bases between. The CDR3 contains 14 residues. CDR1 is LNHDA and CDR2 is SQIVND in the germline V gene (reference sequence). The CDR3 DNA follows: TGTGCCAGTAGTATAGGGGCCTCCTACAATGAGCAGTTCTTC. Translation gives CASSIGASYNEQFF.

The gene calls are TRBV4-1 and TRBJ1-2; D not certain. CDR3 size: 15 residues. Deletions cut 6 bases from V and 1 base from J, with 15 bases between. Germline loops: CDR1 MGHRA, CDR2 YSYEKL. In DNA, the CDR3 is TGCGCCAGCAGGATAATAGGACGGGATAACTATGGCTACACCTTC. Translating it yields CASRIIGRDNYGYTF.